The rows below give T cell receptor beta chains drawn from one sample of a study of T cell responses to AZD1222 COVID-19 vaccine. Using immunoSEQ multiplex PCR, the repertoire was profiled, and TCRdb retains in-frame clones only, with some absent. The sample carries more than 140,000 clones, approximately 88% recorded once. Material: peripheral blood, obtained on day 0 of MenACWY control vaccination. The source of these receptors is an adult in good health. Each CDR3 is given without its conserved first and last residue. Some rows mark clone size as missing; the rest say once, few, many or name a class of expanded clone.

size: .; V: TRBV5-1; CDR3: ASSLGPLGNMNTEAF
size: .; V: TRBV4-2; CDR3: ASSQAGDGYT
size: .; V: TRBV19; CDR3: ASSIGQGATNYGYT
size: .; V: TRBV7-2; CDR3: ASSFGQGNTEAF
size: .; V: TRBV5-1; CDR3: ASSLEAGRHNEKLF
size: .; V: TRBV7-2; CDR3: ASRAGRENTEAF
size: .; V: TRBV27; CDR3: ASRGRVATNEKLF
size: .; V: TRBV20-1; CDR3: SASPGTGNEKLF
size: .; V: TRBV2; CDR3: ASSGRGQGASGYT
size: .; V: TRBV7-8; CDR3: ASSPVTGRWGNQPQH
size: .; V: TRBV2; CDR3: ASSPRTRTGELF
size: .; V: TRBV5-5; CDR3: ASSHGLLGGSYNSPLH
size: .; V: TRBV6-6; CDR3: ASSLTSGSYEQF
size: once; V: TRBV7-3; CDR3: ASSLNSGGGTDTQY
size: .; V: TRBV20-1; CDR3: SASGVGQGAGEQF
size: .; V: TRBV7-8; CDR3: ASSLGPDNSPLH
size: .; V: TRBV6-2/TRBV6-3; CDR3: ASSRTSPSYNEQF
size: .; V: TRBV7-2; CDR3: ASSLDRGFLYEQY
size: .; V: TRBV5-6; CDR3: ASSLVPILANYGYT
size: .; V: TRBV7-2; CDR3: ASSLLSLANTEAF
size: few; V: TRBV10-1; CDR3: ASANSPLH
size: .; V: TRBV2; CDR3: ASSDSNSNQPQH
size: few; V: TRBV28; CDR3: ASSLEGPIPLYEQY
size: .; V: TRBV28; CDR3: ASTPTSGRPYNEQF
size: .; V: TRBV28; CDR3: ASSLYVVGGLAGGRSTDTQY
size: .; V: TRBV13; CDR3: ASGVSSYNSPLH
size: .; V: TRBV10-3; CDR3: AIGGQGETDTQY
size: .; V: TRBV11-3; CDR3: ASSRRDLNSPLH
size: .; V: TRBV19; CDR3: ASSIFFSESPTYEQY
size: once; V: TRBV5-1; CDR3: ASSLNGGQGADTQY
size: .; V: TRBV9; CDR3: ASTPRNNEQF
size: .; V: TRBV4-1; CDR3: ASSQTGTGYQPQH
size: .; V: TRBV4-2; CDR3: ASSQGTGGPAEQY
size: .; V: TRBV5-6; CDR3: ASSFRTGNTEAF
size: .; V: TRBV28; CDR3: ASSPDGRPPYEQY
size: .; V: TRBV9; CDR3: ASSVGIGATYEQY
size: .; V: TRBV28; CDR3: ASSFSFREVGAF
size: .; V: TRBV4-1; CDR3: ASSQDKRGREY
size: once; V: TRBV28; CDR3: ASSLTGESYEQY
size: .; V: TRBV18; CDR3: ASSPWDSNTDTQY
size: .; V: TRBV5-6; CDR3: ASTLRALTNYGYT
size: once; V: TRBV5-1; CDR3: ASSDPGVSNEKLF
size: once; V: TRBV7-9; CDR3: ASSLAPSASTDTQY
size: .; V: TRBV5-1; CDR3: ASSSGRPPYGYT
size: few; V: TRBV3-1/TRBV3-2; CDR3: ASISLGTAKNQPQH
size: .; V: TRBV6-1; CDR3: ASSEATGSSSGNTIY
size: .; V: TRBV4-1; CDR3: ASSLRTSGGGYT
size: .; V: TRBV28; CDR3: ASSYRTSTNEKLF
size: .; V: TRBV6-5; CDR3: ASSSDRGLREKLF
size: once; V: TRBV9; CDR3: ASSGSSGTGQTYSGNTIY
size: .; V: TRBV18; CDR3: ASKLGQQSSYEQY